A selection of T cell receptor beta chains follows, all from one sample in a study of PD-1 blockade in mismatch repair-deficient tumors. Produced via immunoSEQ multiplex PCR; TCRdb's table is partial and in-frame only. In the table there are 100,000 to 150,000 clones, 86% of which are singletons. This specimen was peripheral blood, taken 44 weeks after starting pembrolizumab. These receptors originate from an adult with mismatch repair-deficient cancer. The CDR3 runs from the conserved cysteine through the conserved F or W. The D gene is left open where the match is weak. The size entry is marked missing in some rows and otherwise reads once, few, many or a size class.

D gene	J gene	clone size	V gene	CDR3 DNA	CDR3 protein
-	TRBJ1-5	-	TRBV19	TGTGCCAGTACCGAAACTGGGGGGGAGAGAGGGTATCAGCCCCAGCATTTT	CASTETGGERGYQPQHF
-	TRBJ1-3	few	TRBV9	TGTGCCAGCAGCGCCGCCGGGACTGAAGGAAACACCATATATTTT	CASSAAGTEGNTIYF
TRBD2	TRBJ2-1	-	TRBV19	TGTGCCAGTAGGAGTCCGAAGATTGGACTAGCGGGAGCACGCTCCTACAATGAGCAGTTCTTC	CASRSPKIGLAGARSYNEQFF
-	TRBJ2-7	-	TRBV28	TGTGCCAGCAGTTTCTCACAGCGGGACAGCTCCTACGAGCAGTACTTC	CASSFSQRDSSYEQYF
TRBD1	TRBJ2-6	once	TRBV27	TGTGCCAGCAGGCCCTCCTCGACAGGGGGATCAGGGGCCAACGTCCTGACTTTC	CASRPSSTGGSGANVLTF
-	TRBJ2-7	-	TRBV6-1	TGTGCCAGCAATGTGATCATGGGTGGCTACGAGCAGTACTTC	CASNVIMGGYEQYF
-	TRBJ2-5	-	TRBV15	TGTGCCACCAGCAGAGCAAGACTAGTGACGGAGACCCAGTACTTC	CATSRARLVTETQYF
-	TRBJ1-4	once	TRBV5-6	TGTGCCAGCAGCCTAACCCAACCAGGGTCTAATGAAAAACTGTTTTTT	CASSLTQPGSNEKLFF
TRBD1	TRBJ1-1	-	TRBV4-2	TGTGCCAGCAGCCAAGCTCTCGGACAGGTCAAGACTGAAGCTTTCTTT	CASSQALGQVKTEAFF
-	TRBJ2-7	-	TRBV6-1	TGTGCCAGCAGACTGACTCGTGGGGCCTACGAGCAGTACTTC	CASRLTRGAYEQYF
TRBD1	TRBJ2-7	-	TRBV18	TGTGCCAGCTCATTACAGGGGGCCGCCTACGAGCAGTACTTC	CASSLQGAAYEQYF
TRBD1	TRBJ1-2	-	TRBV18	TGTGCCAGCTCACCGAGGGCCCCAGGGGGCGACGGCTACACCTTC	CASSPRAPGGDGYTF
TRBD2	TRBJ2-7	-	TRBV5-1	TGCGCCAGCAGCGGCGGACTAGCGGCCAAATCTCCATTGGTCTACGAGCAGTACTTC	CASSGGLAAKSPLVYEQYF
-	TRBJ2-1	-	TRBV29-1	TGCAGCGTTGTCTGGAACAATGAGCAGTTCTTC	CSVVWNNEQFF
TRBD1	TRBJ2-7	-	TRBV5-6	TGTGCCAGCAGCTTCTTGGACAGGGATTCCGAGCAGTACTTC	CASSFLDRDSEQYF
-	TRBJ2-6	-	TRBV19	TGTGCCAGTAGTGTCCCATCTGGGGCCAACGTCCTGACTTTC	CASSVPSGANVLTF
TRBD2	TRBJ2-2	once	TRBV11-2	TGTGCCAGCAGCTTACTACTAGCGGGAGTACCCGGGGAGCTGTTTTTT	CASSLLLAGVPGELFF
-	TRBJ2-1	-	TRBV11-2	TGTGCCAGCAGCCCCACCCTCGCGGAGCAGTTCTTC	CASSPTLAEQFF
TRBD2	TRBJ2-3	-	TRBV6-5	TGTGCCAGCAGTTACTCAGCGGGAGGGCAAGATACGCAGTATTTT	CASSYSAGGQDTQYF
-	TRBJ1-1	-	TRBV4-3	TGCGCCAGCAGCCAAGGGGCTGGGGTACCCCTCCTGAACACTGAAGCTTTCTTT	CASSQGAGVPLLNTEAFF
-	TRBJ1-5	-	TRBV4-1	TGCGCCAGCAGCCAAGTAGGAAGCAGTCGGGGCAATCAGCCCCAGCATTTT	CASSQVGSSRGNQPQHF
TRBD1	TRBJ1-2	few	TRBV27	TGTGCCAGCAGTTTGGGCCCGACAGGGGGCGATGGCTACACCTTC	CASSLGPTGGDGYTF
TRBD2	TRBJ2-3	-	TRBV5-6	TGTGCCAGCACCCTAGCCGGGACTAGCGGGACAGGTACGCAGTATTTT	CASTLAGTSGTGTQYF
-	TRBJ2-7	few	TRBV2	TGTGCCAGCAGCTCAGCGGGACAGGCATACGAGCAGTACTTC	CASSSAGQAYEQYF
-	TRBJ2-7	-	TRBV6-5	TGTGCCAGCAGCCACAGTTTATCCTCCTACGAGCAGTACTTC	CASSHSLSSYEQYF
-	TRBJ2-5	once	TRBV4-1	TGCGCCAGCAGCCATAAGGTCCACTTC	CASSHKVHF
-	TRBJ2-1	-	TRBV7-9	TGTGCCAGCAGCCCTCATTTAGTAGTTGAGCAGTTCTTC	CASSPHLVVEQFF
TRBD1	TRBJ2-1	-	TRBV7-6	TGTGCCAGCAGCTTTACCGGGACAGGGTACGACAATGAGCAGTTCTTC	CASSFTGTGYDNEQFF
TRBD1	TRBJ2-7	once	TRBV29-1	TGCAGCGTTTCAACTGGGACAGGGGTCCACGAGCAGTACTTC	CSVSTGTGVHEQYF
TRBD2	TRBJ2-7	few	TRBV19	TGTGCCAGTAGTTTAGGTAGCGGGCAAGCCTACGAGCAGTACTTC	CASSLGSGQAYEQYF
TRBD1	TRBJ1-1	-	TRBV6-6	TGTGCCAGCACCTTGCGGGACAGGAGGAACACTGAAGCTTTCTTT	CASTLRDRRNTEAFF
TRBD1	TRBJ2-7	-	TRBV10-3	TGTGCCATCAATCCCGGGACAGGGGGCTCCTACGAGCAGTACTTC	CAINPGTGGSYEQYF
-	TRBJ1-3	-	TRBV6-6	TGTGCCAGCAGTCCGACATACTTCTCTGGAAACACCATATATTTT	CASSPTYFSGNTIYF
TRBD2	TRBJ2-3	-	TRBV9	TGTGCCAGCAGCGCTAGCGGGAGCGGCACAGATACGCAGTATTTT	CASSASGSGTDTQYF
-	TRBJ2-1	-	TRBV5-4	TGTGCCAGCAGCCGGCCCCTAGAAGAGAAGTTCTTC	CASSRPLEEKFF